A selection of T cell receptor beta chains follows, all from one sample in a study of shared clonotypes between healthy human individuals. TCRdb keeps only in-frame clones here, not all; method: immunoSEQ multiplex PCR. The table shows fewer than 850,000 clones, with 90% occurring only once. Sequencing was carried out using memory CD8+ T cells from PBMCs. The source is a man aged 18 to 30 in good health. Some clones in this sample may be carry-over from other donors' samples. CDR3s include the opening cysteine and the closing phenylalanine or tryptophan. D genes are given only for firm matches. Not every row has a clone size; where given, it reads once, few, many or a size class.

clone_size,j_call,d_call,v_call,cdr3_aa,cdr3_nt
once,TRBJ2-3,.,TRBV27,CASSPLTPDTQYF,TGTGCCAGCAGCCCACTCACCCCAGATACGCAGTATTTT
.,TRBJ2-5,.,TRBV27,CASSTKYQETQYF,TGTGCCAGCAGCACTAAGTACCAAGAGACCCAGTACTTC
.,TRBJ2-1,TRBD2,TRBV28,CASSAVLAGLRKNEQFF,TGTGCCAGCAGTGCCGTACTAGCGGGACTGCGGAAAAATGAGCAGTTCTTC
.,TRBJ2-7,TRBD2,TRBV27,CASSLGTSYEQYF,TGTGCCAGCAGTTTGGGGACTAGCTACGAGCAGTACTTC
once,TRBJ2-7,.,TRBV5-6,CASSLAGAPYEQYF,TGTGCCAGCAGCCTAGCCGGGGCCCCCTACGAGCAGTACTTC
.,TRBJ2-1,.,TRBV9,CASSVDGLRADEQFF,TGTGCCAGCAGCGTAGATGGACTGAGGGCGGATGAGCAGTTCTTC
.,TRBJ1-4,.,TRBV10-3,CAIRPSEGNEKLFF,TGTGCCATCAGGCCCTCGGAGGGGAATGAAAAACTGTTTTTT
.,TRBJ2-5,.,TRBV4-1,CASTSEPGSQDGQYF,TGCGCCAGCACTTCCGAACCCGGGAGCCAAGATGGGCAGTACTTC
once,TRBJ2-3,.,TRBV27,CASSLALGSDTQYF,TGTGCCAGCAGTTTAGCCCTAGGATCAGATACGCAGTATTTT
.,TRBJ2-1,.,TRBV4-3,CASSQDTTIGEQFF,TGCGCCAGCAGCCAAGATACGACTATTGGTGAGCAGTTCTTC
once,TRBJ2-1,TRBD2,TRBV15,CATSEIGGGGNEQFF,TGTGCCACCAGCGAAATTGGCGGGGGAGGCAATGAGCAGTTCTTC
.,TRBJ2-7,TRBD1,TRBV7-2,CASSFPGQSYEQYF,TGTGCCAGCAGCTTCCCGGGACAGTCCTACGAGCAGTACTTC
.,TRBJ2-3,.,TRBV25-1,CASSGDRDTDTQYF,TGTGCCAGCAGTGGAGACAGAGACACAGATACGCAGTATTTT
.,TRBJ2-7,.,TRBV2,CASSEWGNGEQYF,TGTGCCAGCAGTGAATGGGGAAACGGCGAGCAGTACTTC
many,TRBJ1-5,.,TRBV19,CASSVGGGSNQPQHF,TGTGCCAGTAGTGTGGGCGGGGGAAGCAATCAGCCCCAGCATTTT
few,TRBJ2-3,TRBD1,TRBV7-9,CASSMLRDSSTDTQYF,TGTGCCAGCAGCATGCTCCGGGACAGTAGCACAGATACGCAGTATTTT
.,TRBJ2-3,.,TRBV27,CASSSHFTDTQYF,TGTGCCAGCAGTTCCCATTTCACAGATACGCAGTATTTT
.,TRBJ2-7,TRBD2,TRBV11-2,CASSLAGGSYEQYF,TGTGCCAGCAGCTTAGCGGGAGGCTCCTACGAGCAGTACTTC
.,TRBJ1-1,.,TRBV29-1,CSDYRNTEAFF,TGCAGCGACTACAGGAACACTGAAGCTTTCTTT
.,TRBJ2-1,TRBD1,TRBV2,CASSGRGQGLRNEQFF,TGTGCCAGCAGTGGGAGAGGACAGGGTCTGAGGAATGAGCAGTTCTTC
once,TRBJ2-4,.,TRBV11-2,CASSLGGAKNIQYF,TGTGCCAGCAGCTTAGGGGGAGCCAAAAACATTCAGTACTTC
.,TRBJ2-1,TRBD2,TRBV29-1,CSGLGGESSDEQFF,TGCAGTGGGCTGGGGGGGGAGAGTAGCGATGAGCAGTTCTTC
.,TRBJ1-1,.,TRBV6-5,CASSYPGSTEAFF,TGTGCCAGCAGTTACCCAGGGTCGACTGAAGCTTTCTTT
.,TRBJ1-5,.,TRBV19,CASSMSSNQPQHF,TGTGCCAGTAGTATGAGTAGCAATCAGCCCCAGCATTTT
.,TRBJ2-3,TRBD2,TRBV10-3,CAISENAGGGVDTQYF,TGTGCCATCAGTGAGAACGCGGGAGGGGGAGTGGATACGCAGTATTTT
once,TRBJ1-6,TRBD1,TRBV11-2,CASSDGTASSYNSPLHF,TGTGCCAGCAGCGATGGGACAGCTAGCTCCTATAATTCACCCCTCCACTTT
.,TRBJ2-7,.,TRBV5-6,CASSFGEAYEQYF,TGTGCCAGCAGCTTTGGGGAGGCCTACGAGCAGTACTTC
.,TRBJ2-1,.,TRBV7-9,CASSTSRDSGNEQFF,TGTGCCAGCAGCACAAGCCGGGACTCCGGGAATGAGCAGTTCTTC
.,TRBJ2-1,TRBD2,TRBV12-5,CASGSLAGANNEQFF,TGTGCTAGTGGTTCTCTAGCGGGAGCGAACAATGAGCAGTTCTTC
.,TRBJ2-1,TRBD2,TRBV10-2,CASSSRDRGLAGANEQFF,TGCGCCAGCAGTTCCCGGGACAGGGGACTAGCGGGAGCCAATGAGCAGTTCTTC
.,TRBJ2-5,TRBD2,TRBV5-1,CASSLIAGGPGETQYF,TGCGCCAGCAGCTTGATAGCGGGAGGGCCGGGGGAGACCCAGTACTTC
once,TRBJ2-6,.,TRBV15,CATRPSSGANVLTF,TGTGCCACCAGGCCTAGCTCTGGGGCCAACGTCCTGACTTTC
.,TRBJ1-5,.,TRBV4-3,CASSQDRPGLRGEPQHF,TGCGCCAGCAGCCAAGATCGGCCTGGGTTGCGCGGGGAGCCCCAGCATTTT
.,TRBJ2-7,.,TRBV28,CASSFAGNPPYEQYF,TGTGCCAGCAGTTTCGCAGGGAACCCCCCCTACGAGCAGTACTTC
.,TRBJ1-1,.,TRBV7-9,CASSTIRAGQANTEAFF,TGTGCCAGCAGCACGATTCGGGCAGGGCAGGCGAACACTGAAGCTTTCTTT
once,TRBJ1-4,TRBD1,TRBV4-1,CASSQVGGSENEKLFF,TGCGCCAGCAGCCAAGTAGGGGGCAGCGAGAATGAAAAACTGTTTTTT
.,TRBJ2-7,TRBD2,TRBV4-2,CASSPSGRVDEQYF,TGTGCCAGCAGCCCTAGCGGGAGGGTCGACGAGCAGTACTTC
once,TRBJ2-7,TRBD1,TRBV10-3,CAISESNYRQGGTEYEQYF,TGTGCCATCAGTGAGTCGAATTATCGGCAAGGGGGCACTGAGTACGAGCAGTACTTC
.,TRBJ2-2,.,TRBV6-1,CASSEGRGGELFF,TGTGCCAGCAGTGAAGGCCGTGGAGGGGAGCTGTTTTTT
.,TRBJ2-7,TRBD1,TRBV29-1,CSVLLIQGSPYEQYF,TGCAGCGTTCTTTTAATACAGGGGTCTCCCTACGAGCAGTACTTC
once,TRBJ2-6,.,TRBV27,CASSWGPGSGANVLTF,TGTGCCAGCAGTTGGGGCCCAGGGTCTGGGGCCAACGTCCTGACTTTC
.,TRBJ1-6,.,TRBV2,CASSGGRSNSPLHF,TGTGCCAGCAGTGGAGGGAGGAGCAATTCACCCCTCCACTTT
.,TRBJ2-7,TRBD2,TRBV27,CASSPPWEGEQYF,TGTGCCAGCAGTCCACCCTGGGAGGGCGAGCAGTACTTC
.,TRBJ1-1,.,TRBV4-1,CASSQVRTEAFF,TGCGCCAGCAGCCAAGTACGAACTGAAGCTTTCTTT
once,TRBJ2-1,TRBD1,TRBV14,CASSQGRTGYNNEQFF,TGTGCCAGCAGCCAAGGACGGACAGGGTATAACAATGAGCAGTTCTTC
.,TRBJ2-1,.,TRBV2,CASSVGNEQFF,TGTGCCAGCAGTGTAGGGAATGAGCAGTTCTTC
few,TRBJ1-1,.,TRBV7-9,CASSKVEAFF,TGTGCCAGCAGCAAAGTTGAAGCTTTCTTT
.,TRBJ2-5,.,TRBV5-6,CASSPGPGPTFEETQYF,TGTGCCAGCAGCCCTGGTCCAGGCCCAACATTCGAAGAGACCCAGTACTTC
.,TRBJ2-7,TRBD1,TRBV29-1,CSVALGTGAQEQYF,TGCAGCGTGGCCCTGGGGACAGGGGCCCAGGAGCAGTACTTC
.,TRBJ2-7,.,TRBV7-6,CASSPRTAYEQYF,TGTGCCAGCAGCCCTCGGACGGCCTACGAGCAGTACTTC
.,TRBJ2-3,.,TRBV7-8,CASSLETPSTDTQYF,TGTGCCAGCAGCTTAGAGACCCCGAGCACAGATACGCAGTATTTT
.,TRBJ2-3,.,TRBV5-1,CASSLVIGADTQYF,TGCGCCAGCAGCTTGGTCATAGGAGCAGATACGCAGTATTTT
.,TRBJ2-5,.,TRBV15,CATSTSDRARETQYF,TGTGCCACCAGCACATCTGACCGGGCTAGGGAGACCCAGTACTTC
.,TRBJ1-3,.,TRBV27,CASRPTESSGNTIYF,TGTGCCAGCAGACCGACGGAGAGCTCTGGAAACACCATATATTTT
.,TRBJ2-3,.,TRBV18,CASSLGRTDTQYF,TGTGCCAGCTCCCTAGGACGCACAGATACGCAGTATTTT
.,TRBJ2-1,.,TRBV7-8,CASSHTRVEQFF,TGTGCCAGCAGCCATACTAGGGTTGAGCAGTTCTTC
.,TRBJ2-3,.,TRBV9,CASSVAGSTDTQYF,TGTGCCAGCAGCGTAGCTGGTAGCACAGATACGCAGTATTTT
.,TRBJ2-1,.,TRBV29-1,CSVEDLRRGPGNEQFF,TGCAGCGTTGAAGATCTTAGGCGGGGGCCTGGCAATGAGCAGTTCTTC
.,TRBJ2-1,.,TRBV27,CASSPGWDNEQFF,TGTGCCAGCAGCCCCGGCTGGGACAATGAGCAGTTCTTC